The rows below give T cell receptor beta chains drawn from one sample of a study of blood T cell repertoires in COVID-19. Some clones are missing from TCRdb's copy, which holds only in-frame ones; the method was immunoSEQ multiplex PCR. The sample lists fewer than 250,000 clones, about nine tenths occurring once. The sample consisted of peripheral blood. Source of these receptors: a man aged 30 to 39 with COVID-19, enrolled during active disease. Each CDR3 is given with its conserved first and last residue. The D gene is left open where the match is weak. Rows give clone size only sometimes, using once, few, many, or a class for an expanded clone.

clone_size	cdr3_length	d_call	v_call	j_call	cdr3_aa	cdr3_nt
-	14	TRBD1	TRBV19	TRBJ2-7	CASSLDRDTYEQYF	TGTGCCAGTAGCTTGGACAGGGATACCTACGAGCAGTACTTC
once	12	TRBD1	TRBV6-5	TRBJ1-1	CASSQTGTGRLF	TGTGCCAGCAGTCAGACCGGGACAGGGCGTCTATTT
-	16	TRBD1	TRBV6-6	TRBJ1-1	CASSPQGAVLDTEAFF	TGTGCCAGCAGCCCCCAGGGGGCGGTCTTGGACACTGAAGCTTTCTTT
-	13	-	TRBV18	TRBJ2-7	CASSPADSYEQYF	TGTGCCAGCTCACCAGCAGACAGCTACGAGCAGTACTTC
once	15	-	TRBV7-9	TRBJ1-2	CASSLRDTANYGYTF	TGTGCCAGCAGCCTCCGGGACACCGCCAACTATGGCTACACCTTC
-	11	-	TRBV19	TRBJ2-5	CASSMSETQYF	TGTGCCAGTAGTATGTCTGAGACCCAGTACTTC
-	15	-	TRBV5-1	TRBJ2-5	CASSLVVGVQETQYF	TGCGCCAGCAGCTTGGTGGTAGGGGTTCAAGAGACCCAGTACTTC
-	16	-	TRBV5-1	TRBJ1-3	CASSFEELRSGNTIYF	TGCGCCAGCAGCTTTGAGGAGCTGCGCTCTGGAAACACCATATATTTT
-	14	TRBD1	TRBV19	TRBJ1-1	CASSPGQGTSFAFF	TGTGCCAGTAGCCCCGGACAGGGTACGAGTTTCGCTTTCTTT
-	16	TRBD2	TRBV20-1	TRBJ2-1	CSASGPGTSSYNEQFF	TGCAGTGCTAGTGGACCCGGGACTAGCTCCTACAATGAGCAGTTCTTC
-	16	-	TRBV4-1	TRBJ1-6	CASSRELSGYNSPLHF	TGCGCCAGCAGCCGAGAACTCTCAGGATATAATTCACCCCTCCACTTT
-	14	-	TRBV3-1/TRBV3-2	TRBJ1-6	CASSQGQANSPLHF	TGTGCCAGCAGCCAAGGACAGGCCAATTCACCCCTCCACTTT
once	17	-	TRBV7-2	TRBJ2-1	CASSSAATLSSYNEQFF	TGTGCCAGCAGCTCCGCGGCAACCTTGAGCTCCTACAATGAGCAGTTCTTC
-	15	-	TRBV4-2	TRBJ2-7	CASSPKGAGGDEQYF	TGTGCCAGCAGCCCTAAGGGGGCGGGGGGCGACGAGCAGTACTTC
-	14	TRBD1	TRBV6-5	TRBJ1-2	CASSRPDRTYGYTF	TGTGCCAGCAGTCGACCGGACAGGACCTATGGCTACACCTTC
-	15	-	TRBV4-1	TRBJ2-2	CASSQVFANTGELFF	TGCGCCAGCAGCCAAGTCTTCGCGAACACCGGGGAGCTGTTTTTT
-	16	-	TRBV6-2/TRBV6-3	TRBJ1-1	CASSHNRGLGNTEAFF	TGTGCCAGCAGTCACAACCGGGGGTTAGGGAACACTGAAGCTTTCTTT
-	14	-	TRBV27	TRBJ1-2	CASSRFGTENGYTF	TGTGCCAGCAGCCGATTCGGGACTGAGAATGGCTACACCTTC
-	15	TRBD1	TRBV5-1	TRBJ1-1	CASSLVTGGGTEAFF	TGCGCCAGCAGCTTGGTCACAGGGGGCGGGACTGAAGCTTTCTTT
-	14	TRBD1	TRBV9	TRBJ1-1	CASSVADRRVEAFF	TGTGCCAGCAGCGTAGCGGACAGGAGGGTTGAAGCTTTCTTT
-	14	TRBD1	TRBV4-1	TRBJ1-5	CASSPRQGGQPQHF	TGCGCCAGCAGCCCAAGACAGGGGGGTCAGCCCCAGCATTTT
-	15	-	TRBV15	TRBJ1-1	CATSRGDLRGTEAFF	TGTGCCACCAGCAGGGGAGACCTACGGGGAACTGAAGCTTTCTTT
-	13	-	TRBV5-5	TRBJ1-2	CASSAGEDYGYTF	TGTGCCAGCAGCGCCGGGGAGGACTATGGCTACACCTTC
-	15	TRBD1	TRBV5-4	TRBJ2-1	CASSLLQGANDEQFF	TGTGCCAGCAGCCTCCTACAGGGGGCAAACGATGAGCAGTTCTTC
-	16	-	TRBV10-3	TRBJ1-6	CAISESLAGVDSPLHF	TGTGCCATCAGTGAGTCCCTGGCAGGGGTTGATTCACCCCTCCACTTT
-	14	TRBD1	TRBV18	TRBJ2-1	CASSPTTGMNEQFF	TGTGCCAGCTCACCGACGACAGGGATGAATGAGCAGTTCTTC
-	12	-	TRBV30	TRBJ1-2	CAWSGLNYGYTF	TGTGCCTGGAGTGGTCTAAACTATGGCTACACCTTC
-	16	TRBD2	TRBV28	TRBJ2-1	CASSSPSGGAGNEQFF	TGTGCCAGCAGTTCCCCTAGCGGGGGGGCCGGGAATGAGCAGTTCTTC
-	12	TRBD1	TRBV6-5	TRBJ2-7	CAAWDRVYEQYF	TGTGCCGCCTGGGACAGGGTCTACGAGCAGTACTTC
-	13	-	TRBV5-5	TRBJ1-1	CASSLKAEAEAFF	TGTGCCAGCAGCTTGAAGGCTGAGGCTGAAGCTTTCTTT
-	16	-	TRBV4-1	TRBJ1-2	CASSQDSAGFGYGYTF	TGCGCCAGCAGCCAAGATTCGGCAGGCTTTGGCTATGGCTACACCTTC
-	14	-	TRBV19	TRBJ1-6	CASSQGQRGSPLHF	TGTGCCAGTAGCCAGGGGCAAAGGGGTTCACCCCTCCACTTT
-	14	-	TRBV7-9	TRBJ2-7	CASSSDRLNYEQYF	TGTGCCAGCAGCTCCGACAGGTTGAACTACGAGCAGTACTTC
-	13	-	TRBV19	TRBJ2-3	CASSISFGDTQYF	TGTGCCAGTAGTATTAGTTTCGGAGATACGCAGTATTTT
-	13	-	TRBV10-3	TRBJ2-2	CAIQGTMAGELFF	TGTGCCATCCAGGGGACAATGGCCGGGGAGCTGTTTTTT
-	17	-	TRBV5-1	TRBJ2-7	CASSLGANSGGGDEQYF	TGCGCCAGCAGCTTGGGCGCAAACTCGGGTGGAGGAGACGAGCAGTACTTC
-	16	-	TRBV21-1	TRBJ2-5	CASKQRLGTPTGAQYF	TGTGCCAGCAAACAAAGATTGGGGACACCCACCGGGGCCCAGTACTTC
-	15	-	TRBV25-1	TRBJ1-3	CASSEVAAGLHSIYF	TGTGCCAGCAGTGAAGTGGCAGCCGGGTTGCACTCCATATATTTT
-	16	-	TRBV24-1	TRBJ1-4	CATSDLEVDVNEKLFF	TGTGCCACCAGTGATTTAGAGGTGGATGTTAATGAAAAACTGTTTTTT
-	17	-	TRBV25-1	TRBJ1-2	CASSEGGPGASLNGYTF	TGTGCCAGCAGTGAAGGAGGACCAGGGGCATCCCTGAATGGCTACACCTTC
-	15	-	TRBV5-5	TRBJ2-7	CASSYDRPPLWEQYF	TGTGCCAGCAGCTACGACAGGCCCCCTTTGTGGGAGCAGTACTTC
-	16	TRBD2	TRBV6-5	TRBJ2-1	CASSLGGGAPYNEQFF	TGTGCCAGCAGTTTGGGCGGGGGGGCCCCCTACAATGAGCAGTTCTTC
-	17	TRBD1	TRBV7-9	TRBJ2-3	CASSPGTGGGNTDTQYF	TGTGCCAGCAGCCCGGGGACAGGCGGAGGAAACACAGATACGCAGTATTTT
-	16	-	TRBV4-2	TRBJ2-3	CASSQGPSFGTDTQYF	TGTGCCAGCAGCCAAGGCCCAAGCTTTGGCACAGATACGCAGTATTTT
-	12	-	TRBV29-1	TRBJ1-1	CSVGHKNTEAFF	TGCAGCGTGGGACACAAGAACACTGAAGCTTTCTTT
-	15	-	TRBV4-1	TRBJ1-3	CASSQTRVLGNTIYF	TGCGCCAGCAGCCAAACCAGGGTTCTTGGAAACACCATATATTTT
-	15	TRBD1	TRBV11-2	TRBJ1-6	CASSSRDRGNSPLHF	TGTGCCAGCAGCTCCCGGGACAGGGGGAATTCACCCCTCCACTTT
-	14	-	TRBV11-2	TRBJ2-7	CASSNRGRGDEQYF	TGTGCCAGCAGCAACCGGGGCAGGGGAGACGAGCAGTACTTC
-	14	-	TRBV27	TRBJ1-3	CASRGLFSGNTIYF	TGTGCCAGCAGAGGACTGTTCTCTGGAAACACCATATATTTT
-	14	TRBD1	TRBV29-1	TRBJ1-2	CSVGPRTGNYGYTF	TGCAGCGTTGGCCCTCGGACAGGAAACTATGGCTACACCTTC